This entry lists 28 T cell receptor beta chains sequenced from one sample in a study of blood T cell repertoires in COVID-19. The assay was immunoSEQ multiplex PCR, and TCRdb's table has in-frame clones only and misses some. Of 150,000 to 200,000 clones detected, around 86% appear once; the ten largest clones hold more than 6.5%. What was sequenced was peripheral blood. Source of these receptors: a woman older than 75 in a cohort sampled during active or convalescent COVID-19.

The V call is TRBV6-5, the J call TRBJ2-7; D is unclear. Germline CDR1 reads MNHEY; CDR2 reads SVGAGI. The CDR3 sequence is 11 residues long. V lost 6 bases, J lost 6 bases, and 9 bases lay in between. The CDR3, as DNA: TGTGCCAGCAGCACCTTGGCCGAGCAGTACTTC. The encoded protein is CASSTLAEQYF.

The chain combines TRBV13 with TRBJ1-5; D is ambiguous. The CDR3 spans 14 residues. Germline V gene data show CDR1 as PRHDT and CDR2 as FYEKMQ (reference sequence). Trimming left V 0 bases short and J 4 bases short, with 7 bases between. CDR3 protein: CASSLGPGNQPQHF. Written as DNA, the CDR3 is TGTGCCAGCAGCTTAGGCCCCGGGAATCAGCCCCAGCATTTT.

This sequence joins TRBV11-2 and TRBJ2-1; no clear D. V lost 1 base and J lost 6, with 10 bases in between. Germline V gene sequence: CDR1 SGHAT, CDR2 FQNNGV. The CDR3 totals 14 residues. This chain's CDR3 is CASSLVGSLNEQFF. CDR3 nucleotide sequence: TGTGCCAGCAGCTTAGTGGGTAGCCTCAATGAGCAGTTCTTC.

The rearrangement links TRBV6-5 to TRBJ1-2; unclear D gene. Germline values: CDR1 MNHEY, CDR2 SVGAGI. The V and J ends lost 8 bases and 7 bases respectively, with 11 bases between them. CDR3 length: 11 residues. In DNA form, the CDR3 reads TGTGCCAGCCCCGCGGATAGTGGCTACACCTTC. Translation gives CASPADSGYTF.

V usage is TRBV6-2 or TRBV6-3 and J usage is TRBJ1-5; TRBD1 is a possible D gene (6 bases). CDR3 size: 13 residues. Per the germline V gene, CDR1 is MNHEY and CDR2 is SVGEGT. Trimming cost V 5 bases and J 4 bases, with 9 bases left between them. CDR3 bases: TGTGCCAGCAGTCAAACAGGGAATCAGCCCCAGCATTTT. This sequence encodes CASSQTGNQPQHF.

The CDR3 sequence: CASTLSTSYNEQFF. CDR3 in DNA: TGTGCCAGCACCCTTAGCACATCCTACAATGAGCAGTTCTTC. The chain carries TRBV7-2 and TRBJ2-1, with unresolved D. The CDR3 has 14 amino acids. Deletions cut 7 bases from V and 1 base from J, with 11 bases between. CDR1 SGHTA and CDR2 FQGNSA come from the germline V gene. Filled out from reference TRBV7-2 and TRBJ2-1, the complete variable domain reads GAGVSQSPSNKVTEKGKDVELRCDPISGHTALYWYRQSLGQGLEFLIYFQGNSAPDKSGLPSDRFSAERTGGSVSTLTIQRTQQEDSAVYLCASTLSTSYNEQFFGPGTRLTVL.

V and J are TRBV13 and TRBJ1-2; unclear D gene. This CDR3 has 14 residues. Trimming took off 5 bases at V and 1 base at J, with 11 bases between the two ends. The V gene's germline CDR1 is PRHDT and CDR2 FYEKMQ (reference sequence). The CDR3 protein is CASSRLRGNYGYTF. DNA of the CDR3: TGTGCCAGCAGCCGTCTACGGGGTAACTATGGCTACACCTTC.

The V and J genes are TRBV28 and TRBJ1-5; 8 positions match TRBD1. Germline-derived CDR1 and CDR2 are MDHEN and SYDVKM. J lost 0 bases, V lost 5 bases, and 6 bases had no gene match. The CDR3 sequence is 16 residues long. The CDR3 region is CASSPGQEFSNQPQHF. CDR3 sequence (DNA): TGTGCCAGCAGTCCGGGACAGGAGTTTAGCAATCAGCCCCAGCATTTT. The whole variable domain, remainder taken from reference TRBV28 and TRBJ1-5, is DVKVTQSSRYLVKRTGEKVFLECVQDMDHENMFWYRQDPGLGLRLIYFSYDVKMKEKGDIPEGYSVSREKKERFSLILESASTNQTSMYLCASSPGQEFSNQPQHFGDGTRLSIL.

The chain joins TRBV28 to TRBJ2-4; 7 nucleotides line up with TRBD2. CDR3 length equals 19 residues. J gave up 1 base and V 3 bases, and 15 bases lay outside the gene matches. Germline loops: CDR1 MDHEN, CDR2 SYDVKM. The CDR3: CASSFLGAEGRGAKNIQYF. In nucleotides, the CDR3 is TGTGCCAGCAGTTTCTTAGGGGCCGAAGGGCGGGGGGCCAAAAACATTCAGTACTTC. The full variable domain, with the rest looked up from reference TRBV28 and TRBJ2-4, is DVKVTQSSRYLVKRTGEKVFLECVQDMDHENMFWYRQDPGLGLRLIYFSYDVKMKEKGDIPEGYSVSREKKERFSLILESASTNQTSMYLCASSFLGAEGRGAKNIQYFGAGTRLSVL.

The rearrangement joins TRBV3-1 (or the pseudogene TRBV3-2) to TRBJ1-2, with unresolved D. This CDR3 region has 13 residues. V was shortened by 1 base and J by 6 bases, with 9 bases between the two germline ends. Germline lookup yields CDR1 LGHDT and CDR2 YNNKEL (reference sequence). The DNA of the CDR3 is TGTGCCAGCAGCCAAGCACAGCACGATGGCTACACCTTC. It translates to CASSQAQHDGYTF.

This chain uses TRBV7-8 with TRBJ1-5; weak D call: TRBD1 (5 bases). Trimming cost V 10 bases and J 1 base, with 14 bases left between them. Germline lookup yields CDR1 SGHVS and CDR2 FQNEAQ. The CDR3 covers 14 residues. CDR3 protein: CATQHPGSNQPQHF. The CDR3, as DNA: TGTGCCACCCAACATCCAGGGAGCAATCAGCCCCAGCATTTT.

This rearrangement joins TRBV4-3 to TRBJ1-2; D is uncertain. V lost 0 bases to trimming and J lost 6 bases, with 8 bases between them. The germline V gene encodes CDR1 LGHNA and CDR2 YSLEER. The length of the CDR3 is 13 residues. DNA of the CDR3: TGCGCCAGCAGCCAAGATTACGGAGATGGCTACACCTTC. It codes for CASSQDYGDGYTF.

The chain carries TRBV28 and TRBJ1-2, with D possibly TRBD1 on 6 matching bases. The CDR3 extends over 14 amino acids. Deletions cut 5 bases from V and 8 bases from J, with 18 bases between. CDR1 MDHEN and CDR2 SYDVKM come from the germline V gene. CDR3 protein: CASSQSGGGYGYTF. In DNA, the CDR3 is TGTGCCAGCAGTCAATCGGGGGGCGGCTACGGCTACACCTTC.

The chain joins TRBV6-5 to TRBJ2-5, with TRBD2 identical over 8 bases. CDR1 and CDR2 (germline): MNHEY, SVGAGI. There are 13 residues in the CDR3. J gave up 0 bases and V 10 bases, and 4 bases lay outside the gene matches. The CDR3, as DNA: TGTGCCATCTTAGCGGGAAACCAAGAGACCCAGTACTTC. Translating gives CAILAGNQETQYF.

J is TRBJ2-7 and V is TRBV18, with 10 bases aligning to TRBD2. The CDR3 is made up of 17 amino acids. Germline V CDR1 and CDR2: KGHSH, LQKENI. The J segment lost 6 bases and the V segment lost 0 bases, leaving 11 bases of the junction unmatched. This CDR3 reads CASSPPTGSGGTGEQYF. DNA for the CDR3: TGTGCCAGCTCACCACCTACCGGTAGCGGGGGGACGGGCGAGCAGTACTTC.

The J gene is TRBJ2-1, the V gene TRBV5-1; 12 nucleotides line up with TRBD2. V shed 4 bases and J 4 bases; nucleotides not matched to a gene: 9. The CDR3 has 17 amino acids. The V gene's germline CDR1 is SGHRS and CDR2 YFSETQ. CDR3 bases: TGCGCCAGCAGCCCAGAATCTAGCGGGGGGGCTTACAATGAGCAGTTCTTC. Translated, it gives CASSPESSGGAYNEQFF.

V is TRBV7-2 and J is TRBJ2-2; the D is unclear. The CDR3 length is 15 residues. Germline V lookup: CDR1 SGHTA, CDR2 FQGNSA. The V end was cut by 1 base, the J end by 7 bases, with 13 bases between. In DNA form, the CDR3 reads TGTGCCAGCAGCTTAGTTGGAGCCCGGGTCGGGGAGCTGTTTTTT. It translates to CASSLVGARVGELFF.

This clone appeared a single time. The chain employs TRBV6-2 or TRBV6-3 and TRBJ2-4; TRBD2 aligns across 8 bases. The CDR3 runs to 16 residues. Germline values: CDR1 MNHEY, CDR2 SVGEGT. Losses at the gene ends were 2 bases for V and 8 bases for J; bases not matched to a gene: 11. The chain's CDR3 is CASSYQRGPPLDIQYF. CDR3 sequence (DNA): TGTGCCAGCAGTTACCAGCGGGGGCCACCTTTGGACATTCAGTACTTC.

This clone was seen just once. The rearrangement joins TRBV27 to TRBJ2-3; TRBD2 matches 14 bases. The germline V gene encodes CDR1 MNHEY and CDR2 SMNVEV (reference sequence). The V gene end was trimmed by 5 bases and the J gene end by 6 bases; junction bases not matched to a gene: 7. CDR3 size: 16 residues. The CDR3 coding sequence is TGTGCCAGCAGTCTGCGGACTAGCGGGGGGAGGGATACGCAGTATTTT. Translating it yields CASSLRTSGGRDTQYF.

The CDR3 DNA is TGTGCCTGGACCCAGGGCTCTGGAAACACCATATATTTT. As protein: CAWTQGSGNTIYF. The chain uses TRBV30 and TRBJ1-3, with D perhaps TRBD1 (5 bases). Trimming took off 4 bases at V and 0 bases at J, with 7 bases between the two ends. This CDR3 comprises 13 residues. Germline-derived CDR1 and CDR2 are GTSNPN and SVGIG (reference sequence).

This chain connects TRBV7-2 to TRBJ2-3; 10 bases map to TRBD2. V dropped 4 bases and J dropped 14; count of bases not matched to a gene: 18. Germline V CDR1 and CDR2: SGHTA, FQGNSA. This CDR3 has 16 residues. The CDR3 here is CASSSTPNQGLADRYF. The CDR3 bases are TGTGCCAGCAGCTCGACCCCAAACCAAGGACTAGCGGACCGGTATTTT.

This clone appeared a few times. J is TRBJ2-7 and V is TRBV11-3; D gene uncertain. Trimming removed 5 bases from V and 2 bases from J, with 10 bases in between. Germline V gene data show CDR1 as SGHNT and CDR2 as YENEEA. The CDR3 extends over 13 amino acids. As DNA, the CDR3 is TGTGCCAGCAGCCCCTCTTATGCCTACGAGCAGTACTTC. It is translated as CASSPSYAYEQYF.

J is TRBJ1-2 and V is TRBV4-1, with 7 bases aligning to TRBD1. The CDR3 loop spans 17 amino acids. The V and J ends lost 0 bases and 5 bases, in that order; junction bases with no gene match: 12. The germline gives CDR1 MGHRA, CDR2 YSYEKL. In DNA, the CDR3 is TGCGCCAGCAGCCAAGATCCCACAGGGGCGAGGAAATATGGCTACACCTTC. Protein sequence: CASSQDPTGARKYGYTF.

This chain connects TRBV6-2 or TRBV6-3 to TRBJ1-2; 11 nucleotides line up with TRBD1. V lost 5 bases, J lost 8 bases, and 13 bases stayed unmatched. Germline CDR1 and CDR2: MNHEY and SVGEGT. The CDR3 is 16 amino acids. This chain's CDR3 is CASSTGTGGPLRGYTF. The CDR3 nucleotides are TGTGCCAGCAGTACCGGGACAGGGGGACCCCTTCGAGGCTACACCTTC.

This sequence joins TRBV14 and TRBJ2-1; tentative D call: TRBD2 (5 bases). Germline V CDR1 and CDR2: SGHDN, FVKESK. The CDR3 has 15 residues. The germline V and J ends were trimmed by 2 bases and 9 bases, with 17 bases remaining between them. The CDR3 region has the DNA TGTGCCAGCAGCCAATCTGCGGACTCCTTGGGTGAGCAGTTCTTC. The encoded protein is CASSQSADSLGEQFF.

This chain links TRBV7-9 with TRBJ1-1; no clear D gene. From germline, CDR1 is SEHNR and CDR2 FQNEAQ (reference sequence). The V end lost 7 bases, the J end lost 1 base, and 10 bases lay between the germline ends. The CDR3 has 13 amino acids. The CDR3, as DNA: TGTGCCAGCATCCTAGTGGGGAACACTGAAGCTTTCTTT. Its protein product is CASILVGNTEAFF.

The gene calls are TRBV7-6 and TRBJ2-5; TRBD2 matches 12 bases. V was pared by 1 base and J by 5 bases, with 14 bases of the junction left unmatched. There are 19 residues in the CDR3. CDR1 is SGHVS and CDR2 is FNYEAQ in the germline V gene. This chain's CDR3 is CASSLEGPSGGALYETQYF. CDR3 nucleotides: TGTGCCAGCAGCTTAGAAGGTCCTAGCGGGGGGGCTTTATATGAGACCCAGTACTTC.

The rearrangement links TRBV7-9 to TRBJ2-6; TRBD2 might be the D (5 bases). Germline loops: CDR1 SEHNR, CDR2 FQNEAQ (reference sequence). V lost 3 bases to trimming and J lost 0 bases, with 15 bases between them. The CDR3 has 18 amino acids. CDR3 coding DNA: TGTGCCAGCAGCTTCCCAAAACTAGGAAGCTCTGGGGCCAACGTCCTGACTTTC. Translation: CASSFPKLGSSGANVLTF.